These 26 T cell receptor beta chains share one sample of origin, sequenced in a study of T cells in Graves' hyperthyroidism and ophthalmopathy. The CDR3 regions of TCR beta were amplified from RNA transcripts. The TCR CDR3 first-round RT-PCR relied on the HTBI primer set. TCRdb passed the multiplex PCR reads through MiXCR, listing each CDR3 protein once. The sample has 550,000 to 700,000 distinct CDR3 sequences, roughly 15% seen once. What was sequenced was blood. The source of these receptors is a woman aged 40-49 years with Graves' ophthalmopathy.

The CDR3 DNA reads TGTGCCAGCAGTGAAGCCTTGGCAGGTTGGCAGCCCCAGCATTTT. This codes for CASSEALAGWQPQHF. V usage is TRBV6-1 and J usage is TRBJ1-5; D gene uncertain. V was clipped by 0 bases and J by 7 bases, with 13 bases between them. CDR1 is MNHNS and CDR2 is SASEGT in the germline V gene. This CDR3 has 15 amino acids.

This clonotype has ten or more counts. V usage is TRBV19 and J usage is TRBJ1-1, with 8 positions matching TRBD1. This CDR3 contains 17 residues. The germline gives CDR1 LNHDA, CDR2 SQIVND (reference sequence). Unmatched junction bases numbered 12, after V lost 5 bases and J lost 1 base. CDR3 sequence: CASSPWGQGARNTEAFF. Written as DNA, the CDR3 is TGTGCCAGTAGTCCCTGGGGGCAGGGGGCGCGGAACACTGAAGCTTTCTTT.

V and J are TRBV27 and TRBJ1-2, with D perhaps matching TRBD1 (6 bases). The CDR3 length is 17 residues. Germline V gene lookup returns CDR1 MNHEY and CDR2 SMNVEV (reference sequence). Trimming removed 2 bases from V and 1 base from J, with 17 bases in between. CDR3 protein: CASSLDPPGTINYGYTF. CDR3 nucleotide sequence: TGTGCCAGCAGTTTAGACCCGCCCGGGACAATTAACTATGGCTACACCTTC.

The V call is TRBV6-2 or TRBV6-3, the J call TRBJ2-2; D is ambiguous. Trimming removed 6 bases at V and 7 bases at J, with 21 bases between. Germline V gene data show CDR1 as MNHEY and CDR2 as SVGEGT. The CDR3 loop spans 16 amino acids. The CDR3 DNA reads TGTGCCAGCAGCACCCGCGGCCCGGGCGTTCACGGGGAGCTGTTTTTT. This encodes CASSTRGPGVHGELFF.

Worth noting for this clonotype: This sequence may be a read error, since a much larger clone differs from it by one base. The chain recombines TRBV29-1 with TRBJ2-7, with a possible D match to TRBD1 (5 bases). This CDR3 has 13 amino acids. The germline V gene has CDR1 SQVTM and CDR2 ANQGSEA. In nucleotides, the CDR3 is TGCAGCGTTGAAACTGACAGATCCTACGAGCTGTACTTC. The encoded protein is CSVETDRSYELYF.

This clonotype occurred many times. The rearrangement uses TRBV10-3 and TRBJ2-7; no reliable D call. The CDR3 extends over 11 amino acids. With 4 bases removed from V and 3 bases from J, the gap between germline ends came to 4 bases. Per germline, CDR1 ENHRY and CDR2 SYGVKD. The CDR3 loop is CAISGGYEQYF. The CDR3 coding sequence is TGTGCCATCAGTGGAGGCTACGAGCAGTACTTC.

This chain connects TRBV12-3 or TRBV12-4 to TRBJ1-5; unclear D gene. V was trimmed by 7 bases and J by 5 bases, leaving 12 bases between them. The CDR3 loop spans 13 amino acids. The CDR3 DNA sequence: TGTGCCAGCACCGCTCACGACGATCAGCCCCAGCATTTT. Amino acids: CASTAHDDQPQHF.

This clonotype has ten or more counts. The CDR3 spells CASGTGQMGETQYF. Written as DNA, the CDR3 is TGTGCTAGTGGTACTGGACAGATGGGAGAGACCCAGTACTTC. V usage is TRBV12-5 and J usage is TRBJ2-5, with D maybe TRBD1 (6 bases). Germline loops: CDR1 LGHNT, CDR2 FRNRAP. This CDR3 spans 14 amino acids. Trimming shortened V by 5 bases and J by 4 bases, and 14 bases separated the two germline ends.

This clonotype was detected many times. The rearrangement links TRBV19 to TRBJ2-5; D is perhaps TRBD1 (6 bases). Germline CDR1 is LNHDA and CDR2 is SQIVND (reference sequence). The length of the CDR3 is 15 residues. V gave up 6 bases and J gave up 3 bases, with 17 bases separating them. The CDR3 is CASSRTGHRKETQYF. Here the CDR3 DNA reads TGTGCCAGTAGCCGAACGGGACATAGGAAAGAGACCCAGTACTTC. The full variable domain, completed using reference TRBV19 and TRBJ2-5, is DGGITQSPKYLFRKEGQNVTLSCEQNLNHDAMYWYRQDPGQGLRLIYYSQIVNDFQKGDIAEGYSVSREKKESFPLTVTSAQKNPTAFYLCASSRTGHRKETQYFGPGTRLLVL.

This clonotype was counted at least ten times. The chain's CDR3 is CASSLLAGGVYEQYF. The CDR3, as DNA: TGTGCCAGCAGCTTACTAGCGGGAGGGGTCTACGAGCAGTACTTC. V and J are TRBV28 and TRBJ2-7; 13 bases line up with TRBD2. V shed 6 bases and J 3 bases; nucleotides not matched to a gene: 5. Germline assignment: CDR1 MDHEN and CDR2 SYDVKM. The CDR3 consists of 15 residues.

This clonotype was found many times. Given a far larger clone just one base away, this is likely a sequencing read error. The chain links TRBV7-2 to TRBJ2-7; D call uncertain. Germline V gene lookup returns CDR1 SGHTA and CDR2 FQGNSA. The CDR3 runs to 11 residues. CDR3 bases: TGTGCCAGCAGATTAGGGTACGAGCAGTACTTC. Translated: CASRLGYEQYF.

This sequence joins TRBV19 and TRBJ1-1; D is uncertain. Germline values: CDR1 LNHDA, CDR2 SQIVND (reference sequence). V shed 7 bases and J shed 3 bases, with 9 bases lying between them. The CDR3 runs 12 residues. As DNA, the CDR3 is TGTGCCAGTAATCCCCCGGACACTGAAGCTTTCTTT. Protein product: CASNPPDTEAFF.

This clonotype was counted many times. The gene calls are TRBV28 and TRBJ1-2; D call uncertain. Germline lookup yields CDR1 MDHEN and CDR2 SYDVKM. The V and J ends lost 2 bases and 7 bases respectively, with 8 bases between them. The CDR3 runs to 12 residues. The DNA of the CDR3 is TGTGCCAGCAGTTTAGTTGAGGGTGGCTACACCTTC. Amino acid sequence: CASSLVEGGYTF.

The V and J genes are TRBV6-2 or TRBV6-3 and TRBJ1-5, with D maybe TRBD1 (5 bases). The V end lost 5 bases, the J end lost 4 bases, and 15 bases lay between the germline ends. This CDR3 spans 15 amino acids. The germline CDR1 and CDR2 sequences are MNHEY and SVGEGT. This chain's CDR3 is CASSDKGQANQPQHF. DNA for the CDR3: TGTGCCAGCAGTGATAAGGGGCAGGCGAATCAGCCCCAGCATTTT.

The CDR3 loop reads CASSSIAGEETQYF. In DNA, the CDR3 is TGTGCCAGCAGTTCCATAGCGGGGGAAGAGACCCAGTACTTC. The chain couples TRBV27 to TRBJ2-5, with 9 positions matching TRBD2. V shed 4 bases and J 3 bases; nucleotides not matched to a gene: 3. This CDR3 contains 14 residues. Germline lookup yields CDR1 MNHEY and CDR2 SMNVEV (reference sequence).

This clonotype was counted ten times or more. J is TRBJ2-2 and V is TRBV30; D not certain. The CDR3 is made up of 13 amino acids. Trimming cost V 4 bases and J 0 bases, with 6 bases left between them. Germline V gives CDR1 GTSNPN, CDR2 SVGIG (reference sequence). CDR3 sequence reads: CAWTSANTGELFF. The CDR3 DNA reads as TGTGCCTGGACTTCTGCGAACACCGGGGAGCTGTTTTTT. Looking up the rest from reference TRBV30 and TRBJ2-2 gives the full variable domain: SQTIHQWPATLVQPVGSPLSLECTVEGTSNPNLYWYRQAAGRGLQLLFYSVGIGQISSEVPQNLSASRPQDRQFILSSKKLLLSDSGFYLCAWTSANTGELFFGEGSRLTVL.

This clonotype was seen more than once but under ten times. The chain is built from TRBV5-1 and TRBJ2-4; possibly TRBD1 or TRBD2 for D (5 bases each). CDR3 size: 15 residues. V was trimmed by 0 bases and J by 8 bases, leaving 15 bases between them. Germline values: CDR1 SGHRS, CDR2 YFSETQ. Here the CDR3 reads CASSLAGAGGDIQYF. The DNA of the CDR3 is TGCGCCAGCAGCTTGGCCGGGGCAGGAGGTGACATTCAGTACTTC.

V gene TRBV2 combines with J gene TRBJ2-7; TRBD2 matches at 8 bases. The CDR3 is 16 amino acids. Germline V gene sequence: CDR1 SNHLY, CDR2 FYNNEI. Unmatched junction bases numbered 10, after V lost 5 bases and J lost 1 base. For the CDR3, the DNA is TGTGCCAGCAGTCCCGGGGTAGCGGGATTATCCTACGAGCAGTACTTC. This gives the protein CASSPGVAGLSYEQYF.

This clonotype was recorded at least ten times. V and J are TRBV6-5 and TRBJ1-2, with TRBD1 identical over 12 bases. The CDR3 length is 15 residues. Germline lookup yields CDR1 MNHEY and CDR2 SVGAGI. V gave up 7 bases and J gave up 9 bases; unmatched junction bases: 12. This chain's CDR3 is CASTEPGTGGLSYTF. DNA of the CDR3: TGTGCCAGCACCGAGCCCGGGACAGGGGGCTTAAGCTACACCTTC.

This clonotype was detected ten times or more. V is TRBV28 and J is TRBJ1-1; 7 nucleotides line up with TRBD1. V shed 5 bases and J 0 bases; nucleotides not matched to a gene: 3. The CDR3 contains 14 residues. Looked up from germline, CDR1 is MDHEN and CDR2 is SYDVKM. This CDR3 is CASSGDRMNTEAFF. The DNA of the CDR3 is TGTGCCAGCAGTGGGGACAGAATGAACACTGAAGCTTTCTTT.

This clonotype was picked up many times. This sequence joins TRBV12-3 or TRBV12-4 and TRBJ1-4; no definite D call. V lost 6 bases and J 12 bases, leaving 14 bases between the germline ends. This CDR3 region has 12 residues. The CDR3 here is CASSRGALELFF. CDR3 coding DNA: TGTGCCAGCAGCCGGGGTGCCCTCGAACTGTTTTTT.

This clonotype was detected many times. This rearrangement joins TRBV5-1 to TRBJ2-7, with D perhaps TRBD1 (6 bases). The CDR3 length is 15 residues. Trimming pared 3 bases from V and 2 bases from J, leaving 15 bases between. Germline V CDR1 and CDR2: SGHRS, YFSETQ. CDR3 nucleotides: TGCGCCAGCAGCTCCATGGGACACGCAACCTACGAGCAGTACTTC. Its protein is CASSSMGHATYEQYF. Full variable domain (missing parts from reference TRBV5-1 and TRBJ2-7): KAGVTQTPRYLIKTRGQQVTLSCSPISGHRSVSWYQQTPGQGLQFLFEYFSETQRNKGNFPGRFSGRQFSNSRSEMNVSTLELGDSALYLCASSSMGHATYEQYFGPGTRLTVT.

Concerning this clonotype: At one end the junction does not follow the germline gene, possibly because of a read error. V gene TRBV28 combines with J gene TRBJ1-1, with 8 bases matching TRBD1. The CDR3 has 19 residues. Germline CDR1 is MDHEN and CDR2 is SYDVKM. The CDR3 sequence is CASSLPFPSGQGDDTEAVF. CDR3 bases: TGTGCCAGCAGTTTACCCTTTCCCTCTGGACAGGGAGATGACACTGAAGCTGTCTTT.

This clonotype has ten or more counts. In nucleotides, the CDR3 is TGTGCCAGCAGCTTAGGACCACTCACCTACGAGCAGTACTTC. Residues: CASSLGPLTYEQYF. The chain combines TRBV11-2 with TRBJ2-7, with unresolved D. The V gene's germline CDR1 is SGHAT and CDR2 FQNNGV. Deletions cut 1 base from V and 2 bases from J, with 9 bases between. This CDR3 spans 14 amino acids.

The sample holds many counts of this clonotype. This chain links TRBV6-1 with TRBJ2-7; possibly TRBD2 for D (6 bases). Trimming removed 6 bases at V and 0 bases at J, with 18 bases between. Germline CDR1 MNHNS, CDR2 SASEGT. CDR3 length equals 16 residues. The CDR3 protein is CASRHGGTPNSYEQYF. Here the CDR3 DNA reads TGTGCCAGCAGACATGGCGGGACTCCCAACTCCTACGAGCAGTACTTC.

There are many counts of this clonotype. V usage is TRBV5-1 and J usage is TRBJ2-7, with 10 bases that match TRBD1. Germline V lookup: CDR1 SGHRS, CDR2 YFSETQ. V lost 4 bases, J lost 3 bases, and 7 bases stayed unmatched. The CDR3 has 15 residues. CDR3 sequence (DNA): TGCGCCAGCAGCCTGGGACAGGGGATGATCTACGAGCAGTACTTC. Encoded protein: CASSLGQGMIYEQYF.